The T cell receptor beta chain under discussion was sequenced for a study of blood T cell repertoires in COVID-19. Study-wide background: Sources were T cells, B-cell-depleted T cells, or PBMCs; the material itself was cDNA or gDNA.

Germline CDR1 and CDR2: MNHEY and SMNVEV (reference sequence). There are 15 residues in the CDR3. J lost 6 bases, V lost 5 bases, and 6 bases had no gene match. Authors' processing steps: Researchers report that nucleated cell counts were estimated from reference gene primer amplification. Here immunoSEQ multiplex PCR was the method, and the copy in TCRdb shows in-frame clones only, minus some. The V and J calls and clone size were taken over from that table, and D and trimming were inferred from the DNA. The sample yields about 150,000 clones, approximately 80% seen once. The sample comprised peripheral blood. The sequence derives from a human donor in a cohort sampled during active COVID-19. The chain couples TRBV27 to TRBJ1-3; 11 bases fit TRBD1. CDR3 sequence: CASSLRTGGTNTIYF. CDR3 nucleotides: TGTGCCAGCAGTCTCCGGACAGGGGGCACAAACACCATATATTTT.